The 28 T cell receptor beta chains presented below share a single source sample, sequenced in a study of blood T cell repertoires in COVID-19. Here immunoSEQ multiplex PCR was the method, and the copy in TCRdb shows in-frame clones only, minus some. The sample gives tens of thousands of clones, about four fifths of which show up once; 8.5% to 10% is in the top ten. Input material: peripheral blood. These TCRs come from a human donor in a cohort sampled during active COVID-19.

This clone turned up a few times. The chain has TRBV28 and TRBJ2-7; the D gene is possibly TRBD2 (7 bases). Trimming pared 3 bases from V and 2 bases from J, leaving 20 bases between. The CDR3 runs 17 residues. The germline V gene encodes CDR1 MDHEN and CDR2 SYDVKM. The CDR3 protein is CASSLDWGGGATYEQYF. CDR3 sequence (DNA): TGTGCCAGCAGTTTGGACTGGGGGGGCGGGGCGACCTACGAGCAGTACTTC.

In DNA form, the CDR3 reads TGTGCCAGCTCACCAGGGCGATATTATCAGCCCCAGCATTTT. This encodes CASSPGRYYQPQHF. The chain is built from TRBV18 and TRBJ1-5; D remains ambiguous. Germline V gene sequence: CDR1 KGHSH, CDR2 LQKENI. The V and J ends lost 2 bases and 5 bases respectively, with 10 bases between them. The CDR3 runs to 14 residues.

The chain joins TRBV7-8 to TRBJ1-1; the D gene is possibly TRBD1 (5 bases). In germline, CDR1 is SGHVS, CDR2 FQNEAQ. The CDR3 sequence is 14 residues long. V shed 5 bases and J shed 4 bases, with 14 bases lying between them. CDR3 sequence (DNA): TGTGCCAGCAGCCCCTCGCGGGGGATCACTGAAGCTTTCTTT. Its protein product is CASSPSRGITEAFF.

The CDR3 loop reads CASSQGTDTQYF. In DNA form, the CDR3 reads TGTGCCAGCAGTCAGGGCACAGATACGCAGTATTTT. This rearrangement joins TRBV28 to TRBJ2-3; D remains ambiguous. The CDR3 sequence is 12 residues long. Germline values: CDR1 MDHEN, CDR2 SYDVKM. V was trimmed by 5 bases and J by 1 base, leaving 4 bases between them.

In this sample, this clone turned up once. The chain links TRBV19 to TRBJ1-2, with D uncertain. The CDR3 spans 12 residues. V shed 5 bases and J shed 2 bases, with 6 bases lying between them. The germline gives CDR1 LNHDA, CDR2 SQIVND (reference sequence). CDR3 nucleotide sequence: TGTGCCAGTAGTGACAAGAACTATGGCTACACCTTC. This gives the protein CASSDKNYGYTF.

The CDR3 region has the DNA TGTGCCAGTAGTCTTGACAGGGCCAGCAATCAGCCCCAGCATTTT. It yields the protein CASSLDRASNQPQHF. The rearrangement links TRBV19 to TRBJ1-5, with 7 bases identical to TRBD1. V shed 5 bases, J shed 1 base, and the junction held 5 bases outside the gene matches. Germline lookup yields CDR1 LNHDA and CDR2 SQIVND (reference sequence). The length of the CDR3 is 15 residues.

This chain joins TRBV9 and TRBJ2-7; D is unclear. Trimming stripped 2 bases from V and 5 bases from J, with 5 bases between. Germline CDR1 SGDLS, CDR2 YYNGEE. CDR3 size: 11 residues. Here the CDR3 DNA reads TGTGCCAGCAGCGTCAATGACGAGCAGTACTTC. Residues: CASSVNDEQYF.

V usage is TRBV5-6 and J usage is TRBJ1-4; 7 bases map to TRBD1. CDR1 is SGHDT and CDR2 is YYEEEE in the germline V gene. V shed 2 bases and J 4 bases; nucleotides not matched to a gene: 8. This CDR3 spans 16 amino acids. In DNA form, the CDR3 reads TGTGCCAGCAGCTTTGGGGACAGCGGATTTAATGAAAAACTGTTTTTT. This encodes CASSFGDSGFNEKLFF.

This clone has only a few counts. This rearrangement joins TRBV7-8 to TRBJ2-7; D is ambiguous. The CDR3 covers 13 residues. Germline V gene sequence: CDR1 SGHVS, CDR2 FQNEAQ. V dropped 0 bases and J dropped 2 bases, with 5 bases sitting between them. In DNA, the CDR3 is TGTGCCAGCAGCTTAGCTCTTACCTACGAGCAGTACTTC. Protein sequence: CASSLALTYEQYF.

This rearrangement joins TRBV27 to TRBJ2-7; the match to TRBD2 covers 7 bases. The CDR3 consists of 15 residues. J gave up 2 bases and V 5 bases, and 9 bases lay outside the gene matches. CDR1 and CDR2 from the germline V gene are MNHEY and SMNVEV (reference sequence). The chain's CDR3 is CASSRLGLAAYEQYF. CDR3 nucleotides: TGTGCCAGCAGTCGCCTGGGGCTAGCGGCCTACGAGCAGTACTTC.

CDR3 residues: CASSGGGTGSEQYF. CDR3 nucleotides: TGTGCCAGCAGTGGGGGGGGGACAGGGTCTGAGCAGTACTTC. The chain carries TRBV2 and TRBJ2-7, with 9 nucleotides matching TRBD1. The germline V gene has CDR1 SNHLY and CDR2 FYNNEI. With 4 bases clipped from V and 7 bases from J, the junction kept 8 bases outside the gene matches. The length of the CDR3 is 14 residues.

The chain links TRBV29-1 to TRBJ2-1, with D uncertain. Germline CDR1 reads SQVTM; CDR2 reads ANQGSEA. Trimming pared 2 bases from V and 5 bases from J, leaving 4 bases between. This CDR3 has 11 residues. The CDR3: CSVEKHNEQFF. CDR3 nucleotides: TGCAGCGTTGAAAAGCACAATGAGCAGTTCTTC.

J is TRBJ2-3 and V is TRBV30; D is perhaps TRBD1 (6 bases). The CDR3 spans 14 residues. Germline assignment: CDR1 GTSNPN and CDR2 SVGIG (reference sequence). Trimming shortened V by 4 bases and J by 0 bases, and 11 bases separated the two germline ends. The CDR3 loop reads CAWTRGVSTDTQYF. In DNA form, the CDR3 reads TGTGCCTGGACCAGGGGAGTCAGCACAGATACGCAGTATTTT.

The chain employs TRBV7-2 and TRBJ2-7; the D is unclear. The V end lost 5 bases, the J end lost 0 bases, and 2 bases lay between the germline ends. This CDR3 contains 11 residues. Germline values: CDR1 SGHTA, CDR2 FQGNSA. The CDR3 DNA reads TGTGCCAGCAGCCACTCCTACGAGCAGTACTTC. Protein: CASSHSYEQYF. Combining the CDR3 with reference TRBV7-2 and TRBJ2-7 gives the whole variable domain GAGVSQSPSNKVTEKGKDVELRCDPISGHTALYWYRQSLGQGLEFLIYFQGNSAPDKSGLPSDRFSAERTGGSVSTLTIQRTQQEDSAVYLCASSHSYEQYFGPGTRLTVT.

The J gene is TRBJ1-2, the V gene TRBV5-1; maybe TRBD1 (6 bases). Germline assignment: CDR1 SGHRS and CDR2 YFSETQ. Trimming shortened V by 0 bases and J by 3 bases, and 9 bases separated the two germline ends. The CDR3 extends over 14 amino acids. This CDR3 is CASSLDGQYYGYTF. As DNA, the CDR3 is TGCGCCAGCAGCTTGGATGGACAGTACTATGGCTACACCTTC.

This clone is a singleton in its sample. The V and J genes are TRBV2 and TRBJ2-2; 10 bases align to TRBD1. Germline CDR1 reads SNHLY; CDR2 reads FYNNEI. The CDR3 has 15 residues. Trimming cost V 6 bases and J 4 bases; bases outside gene matches: 5. The CDR3 nucleotides are TGTGCCAGCAGCCGACAGGGGGCCGGCACCGGGGAGCTGTTTTTT. It codes for CASSRQGAGTGELFF.

V usage is TRBV15 and J usage is TRBJ2-2; no clear D. The CDR3 is 15 residues long. V shed 0 bases and J shed 6 bases, with 11 bases lying between them. The germline CDR1 and CDR2 sequences are LNHNV and YYDKDF (reference sequence). CDR3 in amino acids: CATSREWQQAGELFF. The CDR3 DNA is TGTGCCACCAGCAGAGAGTGGCAGCAGGCCGGGGAGCTGTTTTTT.

This clone was counted once. The chain has TRBV7-9 and TRBJ2-7; 12 bases fit TRBD1. There are 14 residues in the CDR3. The germline V gene encodes CDR1 SEHNR and CDR2 FQNEAQ (reference sequence). After removal of 6 bases from V and 4 bases from J, the junction contained 4 bases not matched to a gene. The DNA for the CDR3 is TGTGCCAGCAGAAGGGGACAGGGGGCTTACGAGCAGTACTTC. This codes for CASRRGQGAYEQYF. The variable domain in full, with the rest retrieved from reference TRBV7-9 and TRBJ2-7, is DTGVSQNPRHKITKRGQNVTFRCDPISEHNRLYWYRQTLGQGPEFLTYFQNEAQLEKSRLLSDRFSAERPKGSFSTLEIQRTEQGDSAMYLCASRRGQGAYEQYFGPGTRLTVT.

The chain joins TRBV5-1 to TRBJ2-1, with 10 bases matching TRBD2. Germline CDR1 reads SGHRS; CDR2 reads YFSETQ. The V segment lost 4 bases and the J segment 3 bases; nucleotides outside the gene matches: 4. The CDR3 is 15 residues long. This CDR3 is CASSRSGGIYNEQFF. The CDR3 nucleotides are TGCGCCAGCAGCCGTAGCGGGGGGATCTACAATGAGCAGTTCTTC. The variable domain in full, with the rest retrieved from reference TRBV5-1 and TRBJ2-1, is KAGVTQTPRYLIKTRGQQVTLSCSPISGHRSVSWYQQTPGQGLQFLFEYFSETQRNKGNFPGRFSGRQFSNSRSEMNVSTLELGDSALYLCASSRSGGIYNEQFFGPGTRLTVL.

This clone was counted between two and nine times. The chain combines TRBV5-6 with TRBJ2-4; D possibly corresponds to TRBD2 (5 bases). This CDR3 comprises 15 residues. V gave up 3 bases and J gave up 8 bases, with 18 bases separating them. The germline gives CDR1 SGHDT, CDR2 YYEEEE. In DNA, the CDR3 is TGTGCCAGCAGCTCCCGGGGTAGCAATGGGGACATTCAGTACTTC. Amino acids: CASSSRGSNGDIQYF.

This chain uses TRBV11-3 with TRBJ2-5; D is perhaps TRBD1 (5 bases). The CDR3 contains 14 residues. Germline CDR1 SGHNT, CDR2 YENEEA. Trimming pared 5 bases from V and 2 bases from J, leaving 12 bases between. The CDR3 sequence is CASSPQGYQETQYF. The CDR3 nucleotides read TGTGCCAGCAGCCCTCAGGGATATCAAGAGACCCAGTACTTC.

The chain couples TRBV6-1 to TRBJ2-7; perhaps TRBD2 as D (5 bases). The CDR3 has 14 amino acids. Germline assignment: CDR1 MNHNS and CDR2 SASEGT. The V and J ends lost 3 bases and 3 bases respectively, with 12 bases between them. In DNA form, the CDR3 reads TGTGCCAGCAGTGACGGGGTCGGCCTCTACGAGCAGTACTTC. As protein: CASSDGVGLYEQYF.

The CDR3 spells CASSLGAGVGTDTQYF. Here the CDR3 DNA reads TGTGCCAGCAGCTTGGGGGCAGGGGTAGGCACAGATACGCAGTATTTT. This chain connects TRBV5-5 to TRBJ2-3, with D perhaps matching TRBD1 (6 bases). This CDR3 is 16 amino acids long. Germline assignment: CDR1 SGHKS and CDR2 YYEKEE (reference sequence). The V and J ends lost 0 bases and 1 base respectively, with 12 bases between them.

This clone showed up just once. The CDR3 coding sequence is TGTGCCAGCAGTGGGTTTGTACAGGTCTCCTACGAGCAGTACTTC. Translation: CASSGFVQVSYEQYF. This rearrangement joins TRBV2 to TRBJ2-7; perhaps TRBD1 as D (5 bases). The V gene's germline CDR1 is SNHLY and CDR2 FYNNEI. V was cut by 4 bases and J by 0 bases, with 13 bases left in between. The CDR3 is 15 amino acids.

This chain uses TRBV5-1 with TRBJ2-1; a weak D match, TRBD1 (5 bases). From germline, CDR1 is SGHRS and CDR2 YFSETQ. Trimming stripped 3 bases from V and 4 bases from J, with 11 bases between. This CDR3 contains 14 residues. The CDR3 protein is CASSSQGPYNEQFF. CDR3 sequence (DNA): TGCGCCAGCAGCTCCCAGGGCCCATACAATGAGCAGTTCTTC. Together with reference TRBV5-1 and TRBJ2-1, the CDR3 gives the full variable domain: KAGVTQTPRYLIKTRGQQVTLSCSPISGHRSVSWYQQTPGQGLQFLFEYFSETQRNKGNFPGRFSGRQFSNSRSEMNVSTLELGDSALYLCASSSQGPYNEQFFGPGTRLTVL.

The chain employs TRBV6-6 and TRBJ2-2; the match to TRBD1 covers 7 bases. Trimming cost V 8 bases and J 1 base; bases outside gene matches: 4. The germline V gene has CDR1 MNHNY and CDR2 SVGAGI (reference sequence). This CDR3 contains 14 residues. For the CDR3, the DNA is TGTGCCAGCCAGGACAGGCAGAACACCGGGGAGCTGTTTTTT. This translates into CASQDRQNTGELFF.

The CDR3, as DNA: TGTGCCAGCAGCCAAGCAGGGGTGGTGCCGGAAAAACTGTTTTTT. Its protein is CASSQAGVVPEKLFF. This chain uses TRBV3-1 (or the pseudogene TRBV3-2) with TRBJ1-4; possibly TRBD1 for D (6 bases). The CDR3 covers 15 residues. V lost 1 base and J 8 bases, leaving 14 bases between the germline ends. CDR1 is LGHDT, CDR2 YNNKEL, per germline (reference sequence).

This rearrangement joins TRBV11-1 to TRBJ2-3; TRBD1 matches 9 bases. The CDR3 has 16 amino acids. V trimming: 1 base; J trimming: 3 bases; junction bases outside the gene matches: 5. Germline loops: CDR1 SGHAT, CDR2 FQDESV (reference sequence). The DNA of the CDR3 is TGTGCCAGCAGCTTAGACCGGGACAGGGCGACAGATACGCAGTATTTT. Protein: CASSLDRDRATDTQYF.